The sample holds many counts of the clone carrying this TCR beta chain. This entry is derived from a study of identical twins. Trimming took 4 bases from V and 0 from J, leaving 12 bases between them. Germline V gives CDR1 SQVTM, CDR2 ANQGSEA. The CDR3 runs 14 residues. TCRdb analysed the 5' RACE reads with MiXCR anew, one entry per CDR3 protein. This table has about 450,000 distinct CDR3 sequences, approximately 18% appearing once. This TCR was sampled from a man aged 50 to 59 in good health. Sequences were obtained from naive T cells sorted from blood. The chain uses TRBV29-1 and TRBJ2-5; D remains unclear. In nucleotides, the CDR3 is TGCAGCGTTGTTGGCCCCGGAGACCAAGAGACCCAGTACTTC. This codes for CSVVGPGDQETQYF.